What follows are 29 T cell receptor beta chains derived from one specimen sequenced in a study of PD-L1 blockade in urothelial cancer. The data were produced by immunoSEQ multiplex PCR, yet TCRdb's version contains in-frame clones alone and is incomplete. The table records 35,000 to 50,000 clones, roughly 80% of them present only once. The specimen was PBMCs, collected around atezolizumab (anti-PD-L1) treatment. These receptors were obtained from a man aged 70-80 years with urothelial cancer.

The chain recombines TRBV7-2 with TRBJ2-7; perhaps TRBD1 as D (5 bases). There are 17 residues in the CDR3. Trimming shortened V by 1 base and J by 0 bases, and 16 bases separated the two germline ends. Per germline, CDR1 SGHTA and CDR2 FQGNSA. DNA for the CDR3: TGTGCCAGCAGCTTAGGACTTGGGGCCCCAAGCTCCTACGAGCAGTACTTC. Translated: CASSLGLGAPSSYEQYF.

This clone appeared a few times. V is TRBV5-4 and J is TRBJ1-1, with D perhaps matching TRBD1 (6 bases). The CDR3 extends over 13 amino acids. The V gene lost 0 bases and the J gene lost 4 bases, with 7 bases spanning the gap. The germline gives CDR1 SGHNT, CDR2 YYREEE (reference sequence). The CDR3, as DNA: TGTGCCAGCAGCTTGGCAGGGGCCACTGAAGCTTTCTTT. It codes for CASSLAGATEAFF. Drawing the rest from reference TRBV5-4 and TRBJ1-1, the complete variable domain is ETGVTQSPTHLIKTRGQQVTLRCSSQSGHNTVSWYQQALGQGPQFIFQYYREEENGRGNFPPRFSGLQFPNYSSELNVNALELDDSALYLCASSLAGATEAFFGQGTRLTVV.

The genes are TRBV5-1 and TRBJ2-5; the match to TRBD1 covers 11 bases. Germline loops: CDR1 SGHRS, CDR2 YFSETQ. The CDR3 runs to 17 residues. V dropped 4 bases and J dropped 5; count of bases not matched to a gene: 13. The chain's CDR3 is CASSPGQGEASWETQYF. CDR3 DNA: TGCGCCAGCAGCCCGGGACAGGGGGAGGCCTCATGGGAGACCCAGTACTTC. Using reference TRBV5-1 and TRBJ2-5 for the parts outside the CDR3, the full variable domain is KAGVTQTPRYLIKTRGQQVTLSCSPISGHRSVSWYQQTPGQGLQFLFEYFSETQRNKGNFPGRFSGRQFSNSRSEMNVSTLELGDSALYLCASSPGQGEASWETQYFGPGTRLLVL.

The V and J genes are TRBV5-4 and TRBJ1-4; TRBD1 matches 8 bases. V gave up 4 bases and J gave up 0 bases; unmatched junction bases: 5. This CDR3 spans 16 amino acids. Per the germline V gene, CDR1 is SGHNT and CDR2 is YYREEE (reference sequence). The CDR3 sequence is CASSQGQGATNEKLFF. The CDR3, as DNA: TGTGCCAGCAGCCAAGGACAGGGAGCAACTAATGAAAAACTGTTTTTT.

This sequence joins TRBV5-4 and TRBJ1-2; D remains ambiguous. The germline CDR1 and CDR2 sequences are SGHNT and YYREEE (reference sequence). V lost 2 bases, J lost 5 bases, and 7 bases lay in between. CDR3 size: 12 residues. CDR3 sequence reads: CASSLDTYGYTF. The CDR3 coding sequence is TGTGCCAGCAGCTTAGATACTTATGGCTACACCTTC.

The chain recombines TRBV28 with TRBJ1-4; 7 bases are a match to TRBD1. Germline loops: CDR1 MDHEN, CDR2 SYDVKM. The CDR3 spans 14 residues. Trimming cost V 6 bases and J 8 bases; bases outside gene matches: 9. CDR3 nucleotide sequence: TGTGCCAGCAGCTTCCCCGGGACAGTGGAAAAACTGTTTTTT. This translates into CASSFPGTVEKLFF.

The rearrangement links TRBV27 to TRBJ2-1; the match to TRBD2 covers 8 bases. The V gene's germline CDR1 is MNHEY and CDR2 SMNVEV (reference sequence). The CDR3 spans 15 residues. V shed 5 bases and J 1 base; nucleotides not matched to a gene: 4. CDR3 DNA: TGTGCCAGCAGTCCTAGCGGGCCTTCCTACAATGAGCAGTTCTTC. It is translated as CASSPSGPSYNEQFF.

V gene TRBV25-1 combines with J gene TRBJ2-7; tentatively, D is TRBD2 (6 bases). The ends were cut back, 5 bases at V and 6 bases at J, with 20 bases in the middle. In germline, CDR1 is MGHDK, CDR2 SYGVNS. The CDR3 is made up of 15 amino acids. The CDR3: CASSKVGGGRREQYF. Written as DNA, the CDR3 is TGTGCCAGCAGTAAGGTCGGCGGAGGGCGTCGCGAGCAGTACTTC.

V gene TRBV7-2 combines with J gene TRBJ2-7; TRBD2 agrees at 7 bases. The CDR3 extends over 15 amino acids. In germline, CDR1 is SGHTA, CDR2 FQGNSA. Trimming cost V 2 bases and J 3 bases; bases outside gene matches: 7. This CDR3 reads CASSLTASSGYEQYF. The CDR3 DNA reads as TGTGCCAGCAGCTTAACGGCGTCTAGCGGCTACGAGCAGTACTTC.

This sequence joins TRBV5-1 and TRBJ2-1; 9 bases align to TRBD2. From germline, CDR1 is SGHRS and CDR2 YFSETQ. V gave up 0 bases and J gave up 9 bases; unmatched junction bases: 10. The CDR3 extends over 16 amino acids. CDR3 residues: CASSLDGAGGRGEQFF. The CDR3 bases are TGCGCCAGCAGCTTGGATGGGGCGGGAGGGAGGGGTGAGCAGTTCTTC.

The rearrangement uses TRBV7-3 and TRBJ2-2; D perhaps matches TRBD1 (7 bases). The CDR3 has 15 amino acids. The germline gives CDR1 SGHTA, CDR2 FQGTGA. Trimming pared 5 bases from V and 5 bases from J, leaving 15 bases between. The CDR3 DNA reads TGTGCCAGCAGCCGCAGGGGGGCCGGAACCGGGGAGCTGTTTTTT. Protein sequence: CASSRRGAGTGELFF. The full variable domain, with the rest looked up from reference TRBV7-3 and TRBJ2-2, is GAGVSQTPSNKVTEKGKYVELRCDPISGHTALYWYRQSLGQGPEFLIYFQGTGAADDSGLPNDRFFAVRPEGSVSTLKIQRTERGDSAVYLCASSRRGAGTGELFFGEGSRLTVL.

The genes are TRBV5-6 and TRBJ2-1; 8 bases are a match to TRBD1. The CDR3 runs to 14 residues. J was trimmed by 6 bases and V by 6 bases; bases with no gene match: 8. Per the germline V gene, CDR1 is SGHDT and CDR2 is YYEEEE. The CDR3: CASISPDRGNEQFF. CDR3 nucleotides: TGTGCCAGCATCTCGCCTGACAGGGGCAATGAGCAGTTCTTC. Using reference TRBV5-6 and TRBJ2-1 for the parts outside the CDR3, the full variable domain is DAGVTQSPTHLIKTRGQQVTLRCSPKSGHDTVSWYQQALGQGPQFIFQYYEEEERQRGNFPDRFSGHQFPNYSSELNVNALLLGDSALYLCASISPDRGNEQFFGPGTRLTVL.

Written as DNA, the CDR3 is TGTGCCAGCAGTTTTGAGGCGCCCGAAGTGAACACTGAAGCTTTCTTT. It translates to CASSFEAPEVNTEAFF. This chain joins TRBV27 and TRBJ1-1, with no clear D. Trimming cost V 3 bases and J 0 bases, with 14 bases left between them. The CDR3 loop spans 16 amino acids. CDR1 and CDR2 (germline): MNHEY, SMNVEV (reference sequence).

The rearrangement links TRBV6-5 to TRBJ2-1, with 13 bases identical to TRBD2. V was clipped by 4 bases and J by 1 base; unmatched bases: 1. Germline lookup yields CDR1 MNHEY and CDR2 SVGAGI. This CDR3 is 16 amino acids long. DNA of the CDR3: TGTGCCAGCAGTTCGACTAGCGGGAGGTCCTACAATGAGCAGTTCTTC. Translated: CASSSTSGRSYNEQFF.

This clone was counted a few times. The chain uses TRBV5-4 and TRBJ2-7; 8 bases are a match to TRBD2. CDR3 length equals 14 residues. Unmatched junction bases numbered 3, after V lost 4 bases and J lost 0 bases. Germline CDR1 and CDR2: SGHNT and YYREEE (reference sequence). The CDR3 sequence is CASSPRGGSYEQYF. In DNA form, the CDR3 reads TGTGCCAGCAGCCCCCGGGGGGGCTCCTACGAGCAGTACTTC.

In this sample, this clone turned up once. V gene TRBV6-5 combines with J gene TRBJ2-1, with 12 nucleotides matching TRBD2. The CDR3 is made up of 16 amino acids. Germline CDR1 reads MNHEY; CDR2 reads SVGAGI. Unmatched junction bases numbered 6, after V lost 2 bases and J lost 7 bases. The CDR3 coding sequence is TGTGCCAGCAGTTACCTTACTAGCGGGAGGCGTAATGAGCAGTTCTTC. This gives the protein CASSYLTSGRRNEQFF.

V and J are TRBV11-2 and TRBJ1-1; 7 nucleotides agree with TRBD1. The germline CDR1 and CDR2 sequences are SGHAT and FQNNGV. V gave up 2 bases and J gave up 6 bases; unmatched junction bases: 9. The CDR3 has 15 amino acids. CDR3 nucleotides: TGTGCCAGCAGCTTACGCCTACTTCAGGGGGCTGAAGCTTTCTTT. This gives the protein CASSLRLLQGAEAFF.

The V and J genes are TRBV7-9 and TRBJ2-1; D is uncertain. V dropped 0 bases and J dropped 7 bases, with 4 bases sitting between them. The germline CDR1 and CDR2 sequences are SEHNR and FQNEAQ (reference sequence). This CDR3 has 12 amino acids. The CDR3 sequence is CASSLARNEQFF. In DNA, the CDR3 is TGTGCCAGCAGCTTAGCGAGGAATGAGCAGTTCTTC.

The chain has TRBV7-7 and TRBJ2-7; D uncertain. The V gene lost 1 base and the J gene lost 4 bases, with 14 bases spanning the gap. This CDR3 has 15 amino acids. Germline V gene data show CDR1 as SSHAT and CDR2 as FNYEAQ (reference sequence). The CDR3 DNA sequence: TGTGCCAGCAGCTTAGGACCATTTGGAGCGTACGAGCAGTACTTC. The encoded protein is CASSLGPFGAYEQYF.

The V call is TRBV5-1, the J call TRBJ2-5; 8 nucleotides agree with TRBD1. After removal of 4 bases from V and 5 bases from J, the junction contained 7 bases not matched to a gene. CDR1 and CDR2 from the germline V gene are SGHRS and YFSETQ. This CDR3 has 14 amino acids. The CDR3 DNA reads as TGCGCCAGCAGCACTGGACAGGGTCCGGAGACCCAGTACTTC. Translated, it gives CASSTGQGPETQYF.

This clone has a single count. The chain carries TRBV5-1 and TRBJ1-2; 11 nucleotides match TRBD1. The CDR3 is 15 residues long. Germline lookup yields CDR1 SGHRS and CDR2 YFSETQ. V shed 4 bases and J 7 bases; nucleotides not matched to a gene: 9. Here the CDR3 reads CASSPWTGGTSGYTF. CDR3 nucleotides: TGCGCCAGCAGCCCATGGACAGGGGGCACGAGTGGCTACACCTTC.

The chain carries TRBV14 and TRBJ1-5, with D hard to call. This CDR3 has 16 residues. V was trimmed by 1 base and J by 0 bases, leaving 10 bases between them. Germline V gene sequence: CDR1 SGHDN, CDR2 FVKESK. This chain's CDR3 is CASSQVGGLSNQPQHF. The DNA for the CDR3 is TGTGCCAGCAGCCAAGTAGGAGGACTTAGCAATCAGCCCCAGCATTTT.

The sample holds a few counts of this clone. The chain couples TRBV6-1 to TRBJ2-7; the match to TRBD2 covers 11 bases. Per the germline V gene, CDR1 is MNHNS and CDR2 is SASEGT. Trimming cost V 4 bases and J 3 bases; bases outside gene matches: 11. The length of the CDR3 is 17 residues. DNA of the CDR3: TGTGCCAGCAGTGGAAGCACTAGCGGGGGTGTTCTCTACGAGCAGTACTTC. Residues: CASSGSTSGGVLYEQYF.

The chain links TRBV10-3 to TRBJ2-3; possibly TRBD2 for D (5 bases). CDR1 and CDR2 from the germline V gene are ENHRY and SYGVKD. The CDR3 runs to 19 residues. V was trimmed by 0 bases and J by 0 bases, leaving 19 bases between them. CDR3 DNA sequence: TGTGCCATCAGTGAGTCTAGGACTGAGCTCGGAATTAGCACAGATACGCAGTATTTT. This sequence encodes CAISESRTELGISTDTQYF.

The V gene is TRBV10-3, the J gene TRBJ1-1; no clear D. The germline V gene has CDR1 ENHRY and CDR2 SYGVKD. The CDR3 is 14 residues long. The V end was cut by 7 bases, the J end by 5 bases, with 17 bases between. CDR3 protein: CAITNTEGVTEAFF. CDR3 DNA: TGTGCCATCACCAACACTGAAGGAGTTACTGAAGCTTTCTTT.

The V call is TRBV7-2, the J call TRBJ1-5; TRBD1 aligns across 10 bases. The CDR3 sequence is 18 residues long. Germline CDR1 SGHTA, CDR2 FQGNSA. V was pared by 4 bases and J by 4 bases, with 13 bases of the junction left unmatched. Here the CDR3 reads CASSSRPGTGVYNQPQHF. The DNA of the CDR3 is TGTGCCAGCAGCTCTCGACCCGGGACAGGGGTCTATAATCAGCCCCAGCATTTT.

The V gene is TRBV5-1, the J gene TRBJ1-1; tentative D call: TRBD1 (6 bases). V lost 7 bases and J 0 bases, leaving 22 bases between the germline ends. Germline CDR1 and CDR2: SGHRS and YFSETQ. The CDR3 is made up of 17 amino acids. The CDR3, as DNA: TGCGCCAGCCGGCCGCTCGGGACATCAAGACTGAACACTGAAGCTTTCTTT. It translates to CASRPLGTSRLNTEAFF.

There are a few counts of this clone. DNA of the CDR3: TGTGCCAGCAGCCTTCAGGGGGGTGTCACTGAAGCTTTCTTT. This translates into CASSLQGGVTEAFF. V usage is TRBV7-6 and J usage is TRBJ1-1; 7 bases are shared with TRBD1. The V segment lost 5 bases and the J segment 4 bases; nucleotides outside the gene matches: 7. Germline loops: CDR1 SGHVS, CDR2 FNYEAQ. This CDR3 comprises 14 residues.

This chain connects TRBV7-2 to TRBJ2-7; D possibly corresponds to TRBD1 (5 bases). The CDR3 has 13 amino acids. The germline CDR1 and CDR2 sequences are SGHTA and FQGNSA. The V end was cut by 1 base, the J end by 5 bases, with 9 bases between. In DNA form, the CDR3 reads TGTGCCAGCAGCTTAGTAGGGGTGCACGAGCAGTACTTC. It encodes CASSLVGVHEQYF.